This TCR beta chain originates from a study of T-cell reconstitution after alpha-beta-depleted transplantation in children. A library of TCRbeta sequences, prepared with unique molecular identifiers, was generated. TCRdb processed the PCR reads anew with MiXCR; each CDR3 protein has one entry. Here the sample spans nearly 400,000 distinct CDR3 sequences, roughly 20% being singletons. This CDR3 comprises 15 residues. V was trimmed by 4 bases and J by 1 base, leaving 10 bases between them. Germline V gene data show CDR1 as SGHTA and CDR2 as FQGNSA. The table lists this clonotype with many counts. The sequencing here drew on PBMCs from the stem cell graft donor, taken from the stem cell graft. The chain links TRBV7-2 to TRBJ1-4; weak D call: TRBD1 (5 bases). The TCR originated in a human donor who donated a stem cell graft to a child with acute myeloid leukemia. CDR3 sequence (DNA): TGTGCCAGCAGCTCCTCGGGGGGAACTAATGAAAAACTGTTTTTT. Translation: CASSSSGGTNEKLFF.